The 11 T cell receptor beta chains below were found in one sample sequenced in a study of blood T cell repertoires in COVID-19. TCRdb keeps only in-frame clones here, not all; method: immunoSEQ multiplex PCR. The sample yields tens of thousands of clones, over 70% seen once. The sequencing input was peripheral blood. The receptors were gathered from a man aged 65-85 years with COVID-19, enrolled during active disease.

The J gene is TRBJ2-7, the V gene TRBV15; D is undetermined. V lost 0 bases and J 6 bases, leaving 9 bases between the germline ends. The germline V gene has CDR1 LNHNV and CDR2 YYDKDF (reference sequence). The CDR3 is 13 residues long. The CDR3 spells CATSRDLVGEQYF. The CDR3 DNA sequence: TGTGCCACCAGCAGAGATCTAGTCGGCGAGCAGTACTTC.

The rearrangement joins TRBV7-3 to TRBJ1-1, with a possible D match to TRBD1 (6 bases). This CDR3 is 15 amino acids long. V lost 5 bases to trimming and J lost 3 bases, with 16 bases between them. CDR1 SGHTA and CDR2 FQGTGA come from the germline V gene. CDR3 residues: CASSPLGGAYTEAFF. Written as DNA, the CDR3 is TGTGCCAGCAGCCCCTTGGGGGGGGCATACACTGAAGCTTTCTTT.

This chain joins TRBV30 and TRBJ2-1; D perhaps matches TRBD2 (5 bases). The germline V gene has CDR1 GTSNPN and CDR2 SVGIG (reference sequence). The CDR3 spans 12 residues. Trimming removed 4 bases at V and 8 bases at J, with 12 bases between. In DNA form, the CDR3 reads TGTGCCTGGACCTATAGAGGGTATGAGCAGTTCTTC. Protein: CAWTYRGYEQFF.

The J gene is TRBJ1-1, the V gene TRBV30, with D hard to call. This CDR3 contains 13 residues. Trimming removed 2 bases from V and 4 bases from J, with 11 bases in between. CDR1 GTSNPN and CDR2 SVGIG come from the germline V gene (reference sequence). The CDR3 reads CAWSLAMVTEAFF. The CDR3 region has the DNA TGTGCCTGGAGTCTAGCTATGGTCACTGAAGCTTTCTTT.

The rearrangement links TRBV3-1 (or the pseudogene TRBV3-2) to TRBJ2-3, with TRBD2 matching 13 bases. Looked up from germline, CDR1 is LGHDT and CDR2 is YNNKEL (reference sequence). The CDR3 is 20 residues long. The J segment lost 5 bases and the V segment lost 2 bases, leaving 16 bases of the junction unmatched. The CDR3 here is CASSQSFSIWTSGRGDTQYF. CDR3 in DNA: TGTGCCAGCAGCCAATCCTTCTCAATTTGGACTAGCGGGAGAGGAGATACGCAGTATTTT.

This sequence joins TRBV7-8 and TRBJ2-7; D not certain. The CDR3 length is 14 residues. Trimming pared 5 bases from V and 4 bases from J, leaving 15 bases between. Per germline, CDR1 SGHVS and CDR2 FQNEAQ. This chain's CDR3 is CASSPPPLLYEQYF. For the CDR3, the DNA is TGTGCCAGCAGCCCCCCCCCGTTGTTGTACGAGCAGTACTTC.

The genes are TRBV19 and TRBJ1-5; D unclear. The CDR3 loop spans 13 amino acids. The germline V and J ends were trimmed by 6 bases and 4 bases, with 10 bases remaining between them. Looked up from germline, CDR1 is LNHDA and CDR2 is SQIVND (reference sequence). CDR3 region: CASRAEQNQPQHF. DNA for the CDR3: TGTGCCAGTAGGGCTGAACAGAATCAGCCCCAGCATTTT.

As DNA, the CDR3 is TGCGCCAGCAGCTGGAGTGGACAGGGGCCGGGAGTCAGTGTGGAGACCCAGTACTTC. This sequence encodes CASSWSGQGPGVSVETQYF. This chain links TRBV5-1 with TRBJ2-5; TRBD1 agrees at 9 bases. The CDR3 consists of 19 residues. Germline lookup yields CDR1 SGHRS and CDR2 YFSETQ. Losses at the gene ends were 3 bases for V and 5 bases for J; bases not matched to a gene: 20.

This clone was observed once. V usage is TRBV29-1 and J usage is TRBJ2-7; D might be TRBD2 (5 bases). The CDR3 contains 12 residues. The V gene's germline CDR1 is SQVTM and CDR2 ANQGSEA. Trimming removed 5 bases at V and 3 bases at J, with 11 bases between. This chain's CDR3 is CSVREGGYEQYF. The CDR3 DNA reads TGCAGCGTTCGAGAGGGCGGCTACGAGCAGTACTTC.

This chain links TRBV7-6 with TRBJ1-3; 9 bases line up with TRBD1. Germline values: CDR1 SGHVS, CDR2 FNYEAQ. The CDR3 totals 16 residues. V gave up 2 bases and J gave up 3 bases; unmatched junction bases: 5. The CDR3 loop is CASSLTGTGSGNTIYF. The CDR3 region has the DNA TGTGCCAGCAGCTTAACAGGGACAGGGAGTGGAAACACCATATATTTT. The entire variable domain, with the rest obtained from reference TRBV7-6 and TRBJ1-3, is as follows: GAGVSQSPRYKVTKRGQDVALRCDPISGHVSLYWYRQALGQGPEFLTYFNYEAQQDKSGLPNDRFSAERPEGSISTLTIQRTEQRDSAMYRCASSLTGTGSGNTIYFGEGSWLTVV.

V and J are TRBV19 and TRBJ2-1; 13 nucleotides agree with TRBD2. Germline V gene data show CDR1 as LNHDA and CDR2 as SQIVND (reference sequence). V trimming: 1 base; J trimming: 8 bases; junction bases outside the gene matches: 2. This CDR3 spans 15 amino acids. The CDR3 loop reads CASSIGLAGGDEQFF. CDR3 nucleotides: TGTGCCAGTAGTATAGGACTAGCGGGAGGCGATGAGCAGTTCTTC.